This TCR beta chain was sequenced for a study of cytomegalovirus exposure and HLA in healthy donors. Study overall: The 110 or so validation repertoires used a platform that matched the one used for the roughly 700 first-cohort repertoires, as a later analysis reported.

The CDR3 runs 15 residues. The germline gives CDR1 LNHDA, CDR2 SQIVND (reference sequence). Trimming cost V 1 base and J 10 bases; bases outside gene matches: 8. Libraries were prepared by immunoSEQ multiplex PCR; TCRdb keeps only in-frame clonotypes and omits some of them. The table lists 200,000 to 250,000 clones, roughly 84% of them singletons. The donors formed part of the roughly 120-subject validation cohort, distinct from the roughly 640-subject first cohort. This clone was observed once. What it binds is not known. Study observations and caveats: Reports indicated that the classifier achieved high specificity and sensitivity in diagnosing cytomegalovirus status. The study labeled 164 TCR beta chains cytomegalovirus-associated.

The clonotype was recovered from a woman between 18 and 30 years old in good health and CMV-seropositive. The sequenced material came from PBMCs. The chain uses TRBV19 and TRBJ2-1; 9 bases align to TRBD2. CDR3 residues: CASSIVTREGEEQFF. Written as DNA, the CDR3 is TGTGCCAGTAGTATAGTGACGCGGGAGGGGGAAGAGCAGTTCTTC.